The 16 T cell receptor beta chains in this list originate from one sample, sequenced in a study of quantifying T cell responses using KT2 cells. Overall study context: cDNA was made from DNase-treated RNA using alpha and beta constant primers.

The cDNA 3' end received a ligated oligonucleotide with a UMI. The first PCR ran roughly 4 cycles with an equimolar RC1.1 and RC1.2 beta primer mix. TCRdb processed the UMI-ligation and nested PCR reads anew with MiXCR; each CDR3 protein has one entry. The repertoire consists of some 50,000 distinct CDR3 sequences, with around a tenth occurring once and the leading ten covering under 11%. The material sequenced was PBMCs spiked with cells of the T cell clone KT2. The receptors shown here come from a human donor.

Ten or more counts support this clonotype. This chain links TRBV6-5 with TRBJ1-2; D is perhaps TRBD1 (5 bases). The germline V gene encodes CDR1 MNHEY and CDR2 SVGAGI. V shed 8 bases and J shed 4 bases, with 11 bases lying between them. The CDR3 has 12 residues. The CDR3 DNA follows: TGTGCCAGCTACAGGAGATTCTATGGCTACACCTTC. It encodes CASYRRFYGYTF.

This clonotype appeared a single time. The rearrangement links TRBV6-1 to TRBJ2-1, with 10 bases lining up with TRBD2. CDR1 MNHNS and CDR2 SASEGT come from the germline V gene. The CDR3 is 17 residues long. With V trimmed by 1 base and J by 8 bases, 11 bases remained unmatched. For the CDR3, the DNA is TGTGCCAGCAGTGAAGATCCTAGCGGGAGTCTTTTCGATGAGCAGTTCTTC. Translating it yields CASSEDPSGSLFDEQFF.

The table lists this clonotype with many counts. The J gene is TRBJ2-7, the V gene TRBV3-1; TRBD2 is a possible D gene (5 bases). The CDR3 is made up of 19 amino acids. The germline V and J ends were trimmed by 1 base and 0 bases, with 22 bases remaining between them. Germline lookup yields CDR1 LGHDT and CDR2 YNNKEL (reference sequence). The CDR3 protein is CASSQVKPGLPGYSYEQYF. Here the CDR3 DNA reads TGTGCCAGCAGCCAAGTAAAACCCGGACTCCCCGGATACTCCTACGAGCAGTACTTC.

The V call is TRBV9, the J call TRBJ2-1, with 8 bases identical to TRBD1. The CDR3 is 16 amino acids. Trimming at V came to 3 bases and at J to 4 bases, leaving 9 bases not matched to a gene. From germline, CDR1 is SGDLS and CDR2 YYNGEE. CDR3 sequence (DNA): TGTGCCAGCAGCGGTCAACGGGACAGGAGGTACAATGAGCAGTTCTTC. Encoded protein: CASSGQRDRRYNEQFF.

V usage is TRBV12-3 or TRBV12-4 and J usage is TRBJ1-4; 8 nucleotides agree with TRBD1. The V gene end was trimmed by 6 bases and the J gene end by 8 bases; junction bases not matched to a gene: 11. This CDR3 is built from 15 residues. The CDR3, as DNA: TGTGCCAGCAGCCCAACTACAGGGGGAGGCGAAAAACTGTTTTTT. It encodes CASSPTTGGGEKLFF.

This clonotype showed up just a few times. This chain links TRBV2 with TRBJ2-3; perhaps TRBD2 as D (5 bases). The CDR3 length is 13 residues. CDR1 and CDR2 from the germline V gene are SNHLY and FYNNEI. With 10 bases removed from V and 2 bases from J, the gap between germline ends came to 13 bases. The CDR3 region is CATHLEDTDTQYF. Here the CDR3 DNA reads TGTGCCACCCATTTGGAGGACACAGATACGCAGTATTTT.

This clonotype was counted many times. Germline is not matched at one junction end, which may reflect a read error. The chain carries TRBV7-7 and TRBJ2-3, with 7 nucleotides matching TRBD2. The CDR3 consists of 15 residues. The germline V gene encodes CDR1 SSHAT and CDR2 FNYEAQ (reference sequence). The CDR3 reads CASSFGGRAGDTQYF. DNA of the CDR3: TGTGCTAGCAGCTTTGGAGGGAGGGCCGGAGATACGCAGTATTTT.

This clonotype was recorded many times. The genes are TRBV5-4 and TRBJ1-1; D is ambiguous. Per the germline V gene, CDR1 is SGHNT and CDR2 is YYREEE (reference sequence). Deletions cut 3 bases from V and 3 bases from J, with 18 bases between. The CDR3 contains 16 residues. The CDR3 DNA reads TGTGCCAGCAGCTCGCCAGGCGGGAGCGGTGACACTGAAGCTTTCTTT. Encoded protein: CASSSPGGSGDTEAFF.

This clonotype was recorded many times. This rearrangement joins TRBV12-3 or TRBV12-4 to TRBJ1-1, with 9 bases aligning to TRBD1. The ends lost 4 bases at V and 1 base at J; junction bases unmatched: 1. CDR3 size: 14 residues. CDR3 in amino acids: CASSWTGENTEAFF. Written as DNA, the CDR3 is TGTGCCAGCAGTTGGACAGGGGAGAACACTGAAGCTTTCTTT.

This clonotype turned up a few times. The rearrangement joins TRBV21-1 to TRBJ2-1; the DNA was not used to check the table's D call, TRBD2. TRBV21-1 is a recognized pseudogene. The CDR3 has 18 amino acids. CDR3 in amino acids: CASSIRTSGKQWHNEQFF. CDR3 DNA sequence: TGTGCCAGCAGCATTAGGACTAGCGGGAAGCAATGGCACAATGAGCAGTTCTTC.

V and J are TRBV7-8 and TRBJ2-3; a weak D match, TRBD1 (5 bases). Trimming left V 1 base short and J 0 bases short, with 8 bases between. This CDR3 has 15 amino acids. The V gene's germline CDR1 is SGHVS and CDR2 FQNEAQ. The CDR3 loop is CASSLGGTSTDTQYF. The CDR3 DNA reads TGTGCCAGCAGCTTAGGGGGCACTAGCACAGATACGCAGTATTTT.

This clonotype has more than one count but fewer than ten. J is TRBJ2-7 and V is TRBV15, with 8 bases lining up with TRBD2. Germline-derived CDR1 and CDR2 are LNHNV and YYDKDF (reference sequence). This CDR3 is 15 amino acids long. V lost 5 bases to trimming and J lost 0 bases; unmatched junction nucleotides: 6. CDR3 bases: TGTGCCACCAGCCACCTGAGCGGGGGCTCCTACGAGCAGTACTTC. Protein sequence: CATSHLSGGSYEQYF.

V is TRBV15 and J is TRBJ2-5, with unresolved D. Germline V gene lookup returns CDR1 LNHNV and CDR2 YYDKDF (reference sequence). V was trimmed by 1 base and J by 2 bases, leaving 14 bases between them. This CDR3 region has 16 residues. The CDR3 region is CATSRVPEGWQETQYF. CDR3 nucleotide sequence: TGTGCCACCAGCAGAGTGCCGGAAGGGTGGCAAGAGACCCAGTACTTC.

This clonotype has a handful of counts. V gene TRBV5-1 combines with J gene TRBJ1-1; 8 bases align to TRBD1. V lost 5 bases to trimming and J lost 5 bases; unmatched junction nucleotides: 8. CDR3 length: 14 amino acids. Germline V CDR1 and CDR2: SGHRS, YFSETQ. The CDR3 sequence: CASRQGQGGTEAFF. The CDR3 DNA reads TGCGCCAGCAGACAAGGACAGGGTGGAACTGAAGCTTTCTTT. The full variable domain, with the rest looked up from reference TRBV5-1 and TRBJ1-1, is KAGVTQTPRYLIKTRGQQVTLSCSPISGHRSVSWYQQTPGQGLQFLFEYFSETQRNKGNFPGRFSGRQFSNSRSEMNVSTLELGDSALYLCASRQGQGGTEAFFGQGTRLTVV.

The rearrangement joins TRBV12-3 or TRBV12-4 to TRBJ2-5; 8 nucleotides match TRBD2. V shed 8 bases and J 1 base; nucleotides not matched to a gene: 15. There are 17 residues in the CDR3. Here the CDR3 reads CASASGSGTRVQETQYF. The CDR3, as DNA: TGTGCCAGCGCAAGTGGATCCGGGACTAGGGTCCAAGAGACCCAGTACTTC.

In its sample, this clonotype was seen a few times. The chain couples TRBV3-1 to TRBJ1-2; the D gene is possibly TRBD1 (5 bases). The germline V and J ends were trimmed by 1 base and 4 bases, with 10 bases remaining between them. The CDR3 is made up of 14 amino acids. Germline CDR1 LGHDT, CDR2 YNNKEL (reference sequence). This chain's CDR3 is CASSQGRGGYGYTF. CDR3 bases: TGTGCCAGCAGCCAAGGAAGGGGCGGCTATGGCTACACCTTC.